This T cell receptor beta chain was identified in a study of siplizumab effects on memory and regulatory T cells (dated 2019 in TCRdb). About the full investigation: The effect of the anti-CD2 antibody siplizumab on alloreactive T-cell subsets was examined in allogeneic mixed lymphocyte reactions constructed from human PBMCs.

Library preparation employed the immunoSEQ multiplex PCR assay. Around 9.9 x 10^4 TCR templates per sample were assayed by the deep sequencing platform. Genomic DNA extracted from sorted T cells was used for TCRbeta CDR3 sequencing. Turning to the authors' computational methods: Clonal analysis of TCRbeta CDR3 data was done in the R programming language. Alloreactive CD4+ and CD8+ clones were defined by comparing unstimulated samples with post-reaction CFSE-low samples. Regulatory or non-regulatory origin was assigned to alloreactive CD4+ clones by matching of sequences to sorted unstimulated Treg and non-Treg repertoires. The table was pulled from immuneACCESS by TCRdb, which kept in-frame rearrangements only. Such tables lose some clones; where checked, under half of the loss comes from unresolved V genes, and the rest has no known cause. V, J and clone size are taken as reported in that table, and D and trimming were inferred from the DNA itself. The sample data list around 120,000 clones, and roughly 94% of these were observed just once. The top ten constitute roughly 1.5% of the sample.

Paper-wide results and their limitations: Because sequences at frequencies below about 10^-5 were poorly captured, only a minor fraction of alloreactive clones could be mapped back to unstimulated subsets. Siplizumab significantly lowered the cumulative frequency of alloreactive sequences that could be traced to unstimulated CD4+ memory T cells. About 75-96% of proliferating CD4+ or CD8+ clones could not be given a naive or memory phenotype. Among mappable alloreactive CD4+ clones, an average Treg-derived fraction of about 70% was observed with siplizumab, compared with 26.9% in control reactions. Unstimulated naive T cells appeared to be more diverse than memory T cells, and naive cells seemed to make a substantial contribution to the alloresponse. Whether proliferating Tregs from siplizumab cultures were suppressive was not functionally confirmed.

TCRbeta CDR3 sequencing was performed on sorted unstimulated T cells and on proliferating T cells recovered from mixed lymphocyte reactions. Fresh whole blood from about 9 HLA-typed healthy donors was used as the source from which PBMCs were isolated. Unstimulated CD4+ non-regulatory T cells were FACS-sorted to map the origin of alloreactive clones. The sample holds one count of this clone. Its cognate antigen has yet to be identified. No much larger clone exists at a distance of one base, and base qualities are not known. The sequence came from a human donor in good health. The sequencing input was non-Treg CD4+ T cells sorted from blood. According to the study, the label for this sample's cell subset or site signals: FACS-sorted unstimulated CD4+ non-regulatory T cells.

The CDR3 region has the sequence CASSSRGVGPYEQYF. The nucleotide sequence is given as TGTGCCAGCAGTTCTCGGGGTGTAGGGCCCTACGAGCAGTACTTC. The V and J genes are TRBV27 and TRBJ2-7; the D segment could be TRBD2, given 5 matching bases. Looking up the germline V gene (reference sequence) yields CDR1 MNHEY and CDR2 SMNVEV. V gives up 4 bases and J gives up 2 bases, and the segment between their germline ends measures 15 bases. From its cysteine to its phenylalanine, the CDR3 spans 15 amino acids. Only CDR3 DNA is held: 45 bases, read in frame from base 1.